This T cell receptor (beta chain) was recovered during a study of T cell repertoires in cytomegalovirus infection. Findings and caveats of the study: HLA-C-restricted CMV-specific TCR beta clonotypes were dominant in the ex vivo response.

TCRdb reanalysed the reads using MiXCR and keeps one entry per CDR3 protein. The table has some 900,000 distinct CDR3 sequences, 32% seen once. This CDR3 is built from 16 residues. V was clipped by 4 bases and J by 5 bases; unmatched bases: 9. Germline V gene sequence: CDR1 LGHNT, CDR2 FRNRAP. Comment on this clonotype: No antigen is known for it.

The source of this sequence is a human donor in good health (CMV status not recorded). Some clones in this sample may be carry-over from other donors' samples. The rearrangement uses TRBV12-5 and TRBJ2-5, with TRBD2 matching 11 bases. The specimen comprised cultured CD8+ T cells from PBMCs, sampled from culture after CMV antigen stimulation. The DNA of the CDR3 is TGTGCTAGTGGTTGGGATTTAGCGGGGGGGCCGGAGACCCAGTACTTC. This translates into CASGWDLAGGPETQYF.